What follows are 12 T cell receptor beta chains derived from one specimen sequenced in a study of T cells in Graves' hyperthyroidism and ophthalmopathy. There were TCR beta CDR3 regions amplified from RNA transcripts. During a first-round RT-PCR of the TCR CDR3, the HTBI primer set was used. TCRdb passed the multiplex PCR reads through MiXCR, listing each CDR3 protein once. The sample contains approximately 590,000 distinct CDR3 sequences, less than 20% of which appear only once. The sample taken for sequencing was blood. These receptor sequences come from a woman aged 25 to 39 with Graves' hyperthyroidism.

CDR3: CASSSLGVLAGDNEQFF. Written as DNA, the CDR3 is TGCGCCAGCAGCTCTTTAGGAGTACTAGCGGGGGACAATGAGCAGTTCTTC. The V and J genes are TRBV4-1 and TRBJ2-1; TRBD2 aligns across 11 bases. The germline gives CDR1 MGHRA, CDR2 YSYEKL. V trimming: 5 bases; J trimming: 5 bases; junction bases outside the gene matches: 11. This CDR3 has 17 amino acids.

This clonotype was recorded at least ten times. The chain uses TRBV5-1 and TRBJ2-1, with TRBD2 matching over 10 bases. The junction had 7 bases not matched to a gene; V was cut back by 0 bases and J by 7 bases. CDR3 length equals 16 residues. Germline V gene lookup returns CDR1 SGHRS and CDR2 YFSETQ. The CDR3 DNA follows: TGCGCCAGCAGCTTGGCGACTAGCGGGTTTTGGAATGAGCAGTTCTTC. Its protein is CASSLATSGFWNEQFF.

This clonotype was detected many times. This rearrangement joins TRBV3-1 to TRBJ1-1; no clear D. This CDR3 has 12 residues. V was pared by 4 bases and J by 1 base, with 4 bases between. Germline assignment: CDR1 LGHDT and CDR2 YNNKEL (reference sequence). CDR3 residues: CASSRENTEAFF. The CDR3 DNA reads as TGTGCCAGCAGCCGGGAGAACACTGAAGCTTTCTTT.

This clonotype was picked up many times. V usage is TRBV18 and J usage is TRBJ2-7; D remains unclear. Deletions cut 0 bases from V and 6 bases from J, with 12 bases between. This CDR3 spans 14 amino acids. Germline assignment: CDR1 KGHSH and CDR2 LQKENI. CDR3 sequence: CASSPPRNYREQYF. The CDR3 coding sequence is TGTGCCAGCTCACCACCACGGAATTACCGCGAGCAGTACTTC. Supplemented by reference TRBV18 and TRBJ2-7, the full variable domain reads NAGVMQNPRHLVRRRGQEARLRCSPMKGHSHVYWYRQLPEEGLKFMVYLQKENIIDESGMPKERFSAEFPKEGPSILRIQQVVRGDSAAYFCASSPPRNYREQYFGPGTRLTVT.

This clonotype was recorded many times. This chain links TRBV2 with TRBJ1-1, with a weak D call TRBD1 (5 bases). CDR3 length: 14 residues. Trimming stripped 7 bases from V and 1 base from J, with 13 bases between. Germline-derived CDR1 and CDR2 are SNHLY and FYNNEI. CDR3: CASTRAGRNTEAFF. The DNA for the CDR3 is TGTGCCAGCACGAGGGCAGGGCGGAACACTGAAGCTTTCTTT. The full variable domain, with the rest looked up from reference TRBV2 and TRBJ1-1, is EPEVTQTPSHQVTQMGQEVILRCVPISNHLYFYWYRQILGQKVEFLVSFYNNEISEKSEIFDDQFSVERPDGSNFTLKIRSTKLEDSAMYFCASTRAGRNTEAFFGQGTRLTVV.

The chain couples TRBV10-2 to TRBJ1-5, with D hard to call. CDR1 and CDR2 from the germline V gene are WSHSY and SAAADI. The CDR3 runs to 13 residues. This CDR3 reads CASAQGSNQPQHF. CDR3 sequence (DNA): TGCGCTTCAGCCCAAGGCAGCAATCAGCCCCAGCATTTT.

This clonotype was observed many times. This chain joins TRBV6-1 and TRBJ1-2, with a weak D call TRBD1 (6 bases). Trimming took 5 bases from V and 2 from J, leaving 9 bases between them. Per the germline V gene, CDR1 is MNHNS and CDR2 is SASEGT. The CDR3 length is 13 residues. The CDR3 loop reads CASSYDRNYGYTF. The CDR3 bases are TGTGCCAGCAGTTACGACAGGAACTATGGCTACACCTTC.

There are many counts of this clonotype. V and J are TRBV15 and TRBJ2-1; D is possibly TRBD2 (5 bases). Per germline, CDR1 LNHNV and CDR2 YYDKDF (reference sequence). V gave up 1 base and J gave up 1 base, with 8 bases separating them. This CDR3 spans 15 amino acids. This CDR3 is CATSRARGSYNEQFF. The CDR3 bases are TGTGCCACCAGCAGAGCTCGGGGATCCTACAATGAGCAGTTCTTC.

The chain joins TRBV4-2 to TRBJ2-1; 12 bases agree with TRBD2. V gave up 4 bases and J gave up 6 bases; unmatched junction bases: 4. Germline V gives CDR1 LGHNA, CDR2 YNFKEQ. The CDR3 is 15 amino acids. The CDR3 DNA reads TGTGCCAGCAGCCCGGGACTAGCGGGCATCAATGAGCAGTTCTTC. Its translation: CASSPGLAGINEQFF.

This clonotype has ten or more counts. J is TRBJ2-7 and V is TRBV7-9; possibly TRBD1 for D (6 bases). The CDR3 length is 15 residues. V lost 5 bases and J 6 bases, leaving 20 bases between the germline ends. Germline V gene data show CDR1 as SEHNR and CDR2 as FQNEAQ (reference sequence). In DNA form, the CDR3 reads TGTGCCAGCAGCGCCCGGGACACCCTACCCACCGAGCAGTACTTC. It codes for CASSARDTLPTEQYF.

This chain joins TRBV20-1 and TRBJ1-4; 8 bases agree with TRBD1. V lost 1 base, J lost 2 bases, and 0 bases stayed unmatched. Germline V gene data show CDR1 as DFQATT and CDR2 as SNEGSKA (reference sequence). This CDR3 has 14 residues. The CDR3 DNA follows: TGCAGTGCTAGAGGACAGGGGACTAATGAAAAACTGTTTTTT. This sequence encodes CSARGQGTNEKLFF.

This CDR3 reads CAWRSGVGGYTF. CDR3 DNA: TGTGCCTGGAGATCAGGGGTAGGCGGCTACACCTTC. The chain is built from TRBV30 and TRBJ1-2, with D maybe TRBD1 (6 bases). V shed 3 bases and J shed 8 bases, with 13 bases lying between them. Germline CDR1 is GTSNPN and CDR2 is SVGIG (reference sequence). This CDR3 contains 12 residues.